The 3 T cell receptor beta chains listed next were all sequenced from one sample in a study of blood T cell repertoires in COVID-19. The assay was immunoSEQ multiplex PCR, and TCRdb's table has in-frame clones only and misses some. In the table there are about 90,000 clones, around 82% of which are singletons. The sample consisted of peripheral blood. The source is a man between 60 and 70 years old with acute or convalescent COVID-19.

This clone was seen a few times. The chain is built from TRBV6-2 or TRBV6-3 and TRBJ1-5, with D hard to call. This CDR3 contains 15 residues. The V end lost 2 bases, the J end lost 2 bases, and 10 bases lay between the germline ends. CDR1 and CDR2 from the germline V gene are MNHEY and SVGEGT. For the CDR3, the DNA is TGTGCCAGCAGTTACAGAGAGAATCGCAATCAGCCCCAGCATTTT. Translation gives CASSYRENRNQPQHF.

The DNA for the CDR3 is TGTGCCAGCAGCCAGGATTGGGCTAACACTGAAGCTTTCTTT. It translates to CASSQDWANTEAFF. The chain joins TRBV3-1 (or the pseudogene TRBV3-2) to TRBJ1-1; unclear D gene. Trimming removed 3 bases from V and 2 bases from J, with 10 bases in between. The CDR3 has 14 residues. Germline V CDR1 and CDR2: LGHDT, YNNKEL (reference sequence).

This chain links TRBV5-6 with TRBJ1-2, with a possible D match to TRBD1 (5 bases). The CDR3 is made up of 11 amino acids. Germline-derived CDR1 and CDR2 are SGHDT and YYEEEE. Trimming took 5 bases from V and 8 from J, leaving 10 bases between them. The CDR3, as DNA: TGTGCCAGCAGGGGACTGGGGGGCTACACCTTC. It encodes CASRGLGGYTF.